The TCR beta chain described here comes from a study of blood T cell repertoires in COVID-19 (dated by TCRdb to about 2020). In the study overall: Samples from collaborators originated in the United States, Italy and Spain and spanned both the acute and convalescent phases of COVID-19. The material from the prospective study consisted of cDNA or gDNA derived from T cells, B-cell-depleted T cells, or PBMCs. Samples came from the ongoing ImmuneRACE study (first 160 participants) plus 1,254 subjects from 6 global collaborators. Subjects who had been exposed to COVID-19, were actively infected with it, or had recovered from it provided the deeply sampled blood TCRbeta repertoires that made up the dataset. The repertoires were released in a freely available public database intended as a resource for research on the immune response to SARS-CoV-2. The sample metadata nearly always contained a de-identified subject ID, COVID-19 status, age in years and sex. HLA class I and class II types, where available, came from metadata supplied by the sample provider rather than from assay-based typing.

In this sample, this clone turned up once. No cognate antigen has been identified for it. Base quality data are lacking; no much larger clone is found one base away. Broad study findings and their caveats: The quantity of clinical and demographic metadata differed by source and by participant and was supplied without curation.

Whole blood was collected in K2EDTA tubes by collaborating institutions according to the institutions' own protocols. For TCRbeta analysis, collaborators shipped samples as frozen whole blood, isolated PBMCs, or DNA extracted from either of those sample types. The immunoSEQ Assay, a bias-controlled multiplex PCR, was used to amplify TCRbeta CDR3 regions from genomic DNA. Regarding the original processing steps: Within the assay, amplification of reference gene primers was used to estimate how many nucleated cells each sample contained. To quantify the absolute abundance of each unique TCRbeta CDR3 rearrangement, sequence reads were collapsed and filtered. Productive Simpson clonality was computed per sample as the square root of Simpson's diversity index over productive rearrangements. In TCRdb, the immuneACCESS table is reduced to in-frame sequences with V and J assigned. These tables do not hold every clone; where another copy was compared, an unresolved V gene accounts for under half, and the others remain unexplained. V, J and clone size are taken as reported in that table, and D and trimming were inferred from the DNA itself. Recorded for this sample are some 75,000 clones; about nine tenths of them occurred a single time. The ten largest clones add up to 6.9% of the sample.

Clipping removes 4 bases from V and 4 bases from J, with 7 as the unmatched junction base count. The CDR3, from cysteine to phenylalanine, totals 15 residues. Here the CDR3 DNA is all that survives: 45 bases in frame from base 1. Taken from the germline V gene, the CDR1 and CDR2 loops are KGHDR and SFDVKD. The chain uses TRBV24-1 and TRBJ2-7; TRBD1 aligns with 9 central bases. The receptor was isolated from a human donor in a cohort sampled during active COVID-19. The source material was peripheral blood. The CDR3 reads as follows: CATSEGGTGRYEQYF. The DNA sequence reads TGTGCCACCAGTGAGGGGGGGACAGGGAGGTACGAGCAGTACTTC.